The entry below gives a single TCR beta chain sequence along with its context. Its antigen is currently not known. Base qualities are not recorded, but no much larger clone differs from it by a single base. Patients with a history of autoimmune disease or receiving systemic immunosuppression were excluded from the trial. In every dose cohort, peripheral blood was drawn for TCR sequencing at baseline, cycle 4 day 1, and cycle 7 day 1. The samples were drawn from a first-in-human, open-label, multicenter phase I dose-escalation trial of ivuxolimab. Adults with locally advanced or metastatic melanoma, renal cell, hepatocellular, or head and neck squamous cell carcinoma were enrolled in the trial. Before TCR sequencing, CD4+ T cells and CD8+ T cells from peripheral blood were sorted into separate populations. The sample comes from a study of OX40 agonist ivuxolimab in advanced cancers. Regarding the study in general: Ivuxolimab was an agonistic, fully human IgG2 monoclonal antibody directed against OX40 (CD134), a costimulatory receptor. Intravenous ivuxolimab was administered to patients every 2 weeks at six dose levels: 0.01, 0.1, 0.3, 1.5, 3 and 10 mg/kg. Of the approximately 53 patients in dose escalation, about 20 had hepatocellular carcinoma, some 15 had melanoma, 9 had renal cell carcinoma and 9 had head and neck cancer. The dose-escalation cohort was over 70% male with a mean age of roughly 62 years, ranging from roughly 23 to 90. Prior anti-PD-1, anti-PD-L1 or anti-CTLA-4 therapy was permitted, and approximately 39% of dose-escalation patients had received checkpoint inhibitors. Partial responses occurred in three dose-escalation patients: two with cutaneous melanoma and one with hepatocellular carcinoma. The point of sequencing TCRbeta in the periphery was to test whether ivuxolimab changed TCR sequence diversity and drove clonal T-cell expansion. The monotherapy dose-escalation portion (N of about 50 patients) of the phase I ivuxolimab trial is reported in the paper. The research as a whole found: After ivuxolimab, more expanded clones were found on average in CD8+ T cells than in CD4+ T cells. Low levels of normalized T-cell clonal expansion were also seen in some patients who did not respond. At doses of 0.1 to 3.0 mg/kg, clonal expansion of both CD4+ and CD8+ blood T cells was observed from baseline to week 6. Which antigens the clonally expanded peripheral T cells were specific for was not determined. Partial responders in the 0.1-3.0 mg/kg groups had among the lowest normalized peripheral clonal expansion, especially among CD8+ T cells.

Via the germline V gene, CDR1 is SNHLY and CDR2 FYNNEI. The CDR3 covers 13 residues, taking in both the cysteine and the phenylalanine. The entry retains the CDR3 DNA only, 39 bases that are in frame from base 1. V is pruned by 6 bases and J by 8 bases, leaving 6 bases of the junction without a gene match. For sequencing of the TCRbeta CDR3 region, genomic DNA was extracted from the sorted cells. The immunoSEQ Assay was used for sequencing of TCRbeta CDR3 regions. Held by TCRdb, this immuneACCESS table contains in-frame sequences only and omits some clones. Under half of the omission traces to an unresolved V gene where checked; the cause of the rest is unknown. The sample table lists around 84,000 clones, about nine tenths of them with a count of one. About 0.2% of the sample comes from the top ten.

The specimen comprised CD4+ or CD8+ T cells sorted from blood, sampled in a trial of the OX40 agonist ivuxolimab. The TCR comes from an adult with an advanced solid tumor such as melanoma, head and neck, liver or kidney cancer. The V gene is TRBV2 and the J gene is TRBJ1-4; a stretch of 7 junction bases matches TRBD1. The base sequence is TGTGCCAGCAGCACAGGGGTTCGGGAAAAACTGTTTTTT. This gives the protein CASSTGVREKLFF. Reference TRBV2 and TRBJ1-4 proteins supply the regions before and after the CDR3; the full variable domain is: EPEVTQTPSHQVTQMGQEVILRCVPISNHLYFYWYRQILGQKVEFLVSFYNNEISEKSEIFDDQFSVERPDGSNFTLKIRSTKLEDSAMYFCASSTGVREKLFFGSGTQLSVL.